The rows below give T cell receptor beta chains drawn from one sample of a study of technical replicates of blood from several donors. This table comes from immunoSEQ multiplex PCR, and its TCRdb copy is limited to in-frame clones, with some not included. The data show 40,000 to 55,000 clones, with around 96% seen just once and 0.35% to 0.45% held by the top ten. The material sequenced was T cells isolated from PBMCs. These receptors all come from a human donor in good health. Both conserved end residues are part of each CDR3. Size tells how often a clone was seen (once, few, many) or the class of an expanded clone, and some rows leave it out.

clone_size: NA; cdr3_length: 13; j_call: TRBJ2-7; v_call: TRBV11-3; cdr3_aa: CATAIAGVYEQYF
clone_size: once; cdr3_length: 12; j_call: TRBJ1-1; v_call: TRBV30; cdr3_aa: CACQGMNTEAFF
clone_size: NA; cdr3_length: 15; j_call: TRBJ1-2; v_call: TRBV6-5; cdr3_aa: CASTPDLGQLYGYTF
clone_size: NA; cdr3_length: 15; j_call: TRBJ2-7; v_call: TRBV6-5; cdr3_aa: CASSYSRTASYEQYF
clone_size: NA; cdr3_length: 14; j_call: TRBJ1-1; v_call: TRBV30; cdr3_aa: CAWTPGPEAAEAFF
clone_size: NA; cdr3_length: 15; j_call: TRBJ1-1; v_call: TRBV6-1; cdr3_aa: CASSITRNQNTEAFF
clone_size: once; cdr3_length: 12; j_call: TRBJ2-7; v_call: TRBV5-5; cdr3_aa: CASTPDIYEQYF
clone_size: NA; cdr3_length: 14; j_call: TRBJ1-5; v_call: TRBV19; cdr3_aa: CASKRDRGNQPQHF
clone_size: NA; cdr3_length: 15; j_call: TRBJ1-4; v_call: TRBV19; cdr3_aa: CASSTQQGASEKLFF
clone_size: NA; cdr3_length: 14; j_call: TRBJ2-3; v_call: TRBV5-6; cdr3_aa: CASGREALTDTQYF
clone_size: NA; cdr3_length: 15; j_call: TRBJ1-3; v_call: TRBV6-1; cdr3_aa: CASSEANSSGNTIYF
clone_size: NA; cdr3_length: 14; j_call: TRBJ2-7; v_call: TRBV6-5; cdr3_aa: CASSTGTGSHEQYF
clone_size: NA; cdr3_length: 16; j_call: TRBJ2-3; v_call: TRBV28; cdr3_aa: CASRDWRQGAGDTQYF
clone_size: NA; cdr3_length: 15; j_call: TRBJ2-1; v_call: TRBV6-1; cdr3_aa: CASTGRDRANNEQFF
clone_size: NA; cdr3_length: 16; j_call: TRBJ2-5; v_call: TRBV6-9; cdr3_aa: CASSYFTDRVEETQYF
clone_size: NA; cdr3_length: 13; j_call: TRBJ1-1; v_call: TRBV7-3; cdr3_aa: CASSWDRNTEAFF
clone_size: NA; cdr3_length: 14; j_call: TRBJ2-7; v_call: TRBV5-1; cdr3_aa: CASSPPDSYGEQYF
clone_size: NA; cdr3_length: 15; j_call: TRBJ2-3; v_call: TRBV2; cdr3_aa: CASSEPGGGTDTQYF
clone_size: NA; cdr3_length: 14; j_call: TRBJ1-4; v_call: TRBV25-1; cdr3_aa: CASSDGGSGEKLFF
clone_size: NA; cdr3_length: 15; j_call: TRBJ1-3; v_call: TRBV4-1; cdr3_aa: CASSLTDRVGNTIYF
clone_size: NA; cdr3_length: 15; j_call: TRBJ1-5; v_call: TRBV19; cdr3_aa: CASSIIITGSQPQHF
clone_size: once; cdr3_length: 13; j_call: TRBJ2-7; v_call: TRBV10-3; cdr3_aa: CAISEGLMYEQYF
clone_size: NA; cdr3_length: 13; j_call: TRBJ1-2; v_call: TRBV6-5; cdr3_aa: CASSSGGGYGYTF
clone_size: NA; cdr3_length: 14; j_call: TRBJ1-5; v_call: TRBV7-9; cdr3_aa: CASSHTGVNQPQHF
clone_size: NA; cdr3_length: 12; j_call: TRBJ1-1; v_call: TRBV29-1; cdr3_aa: CSVRMTETEAFF
clone_size: NA; cdr3_length: 17; j_call: TRBJ2-1; v_call: TRBV11-2; cdr3_aa: CASSLPHAGGSRGEQFF
clone_size: NA; cdr3_length: 15; j_call: TRBJ2-7; v_call: TRBV12-5; cdr3_aa: CASGLGDGKGSEQYF
clone_size: NA; cdr3_length: 13; j_call: TRBJ2-5; v_call: TRBV7-7; cdr3_aa: CASSLLLRETQYF
clone_size: NA; cdr3_length: 10; j_call: TRBJ1-2; v_call: TRBV20-1; cdr3_aa: CSARRTGYTF
clone_size: NA; cdr3_length: 16; j_call: TRBJ2-4; v_call: TRBV7-2; cdr3_aa: CASSLVTFGAKNIQYF
clone_size: once; cdr3_length: 12; j_call: TRBJ1-1; v_call: TRBV6-1; cdr3_aa: CATGTGGPEAFF
clone_size: once; cdr3_length: 17; j_call: TRBJ2-7; v_call: TRBV4-3; cdr3_aa: CASSQRGNRDTGYEQYF
clone_size: NA; cdr3_length: 13; j_call: TRBJ2-5; v_call: TRBV9; cdr3_aa: CASSAGGQETQYF
clone_size: NA; cdr3_length: 13; j_call: TRBJ2-7; v_call: TRBV11-3; cdr3_aa: CASQTSGVYEQYF